This note documents a single TCR beta chain sequence. The sample comes from a study of blood T cell repertoires in COVID-19. About the research overall: Some COVID-19 samples were acute and others convalescent; all came from the United States, Italy and Spain. T cells, B-cell-depleted T cells, or PBMCs provided the cDNA or gDNA that served as material.

This CDR3 contains 15 residues. The germline V gene encodes CDR1 SGHDT and CDR2 YYEEEE. Trimming removed 2 bases from V and 0 bases from J; junction bases left unmatched: 2. Original handling: Estimation of nucleated cell counts relied on the amplification of reference gene primers. Measured with immunoSEQ multiplex PCR; TCRdb has only the in-frame clones, and not every one. V and J calls and clone size are those listed in that table; D and trimming were worked out from the DNA. The sample has approximately 120,000 clones; 70% to 85% are singletons. The sequencing sample was made of peripheral blood. This chain joins TRBV5-6 and TRBJ1-5; 7 nucleotides agree with TRBD1. The TCR comes from a woman aged 80 or over with active or convalescent COVID-19. The CDR3 here is CASSLRQGSNQPQHF. Here the CDR3 DNA reads TGTGCCAGCAGCTTAAGACAGGGTAGCAATCAGCCCCAGCATTTT.